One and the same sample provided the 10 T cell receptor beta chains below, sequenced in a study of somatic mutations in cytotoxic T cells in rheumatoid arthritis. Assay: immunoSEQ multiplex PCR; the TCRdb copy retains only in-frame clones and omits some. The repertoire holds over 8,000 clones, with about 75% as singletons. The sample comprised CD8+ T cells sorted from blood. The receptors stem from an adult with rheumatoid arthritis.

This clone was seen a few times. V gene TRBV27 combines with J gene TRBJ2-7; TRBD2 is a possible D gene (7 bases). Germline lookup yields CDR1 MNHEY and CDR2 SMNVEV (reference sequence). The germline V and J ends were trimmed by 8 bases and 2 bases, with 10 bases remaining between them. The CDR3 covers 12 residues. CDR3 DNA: TGTGCCAGCGGGGAGGGGGCCTACGAGCAGTACTTC. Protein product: CASGEGAYEQYF.

The CDR3 reads CASSQGVNQPQHF. For the CDR3, the DNA is TGCGCCAGCAGCCAAGGAGTCAATCAGCCCCAGCATTTT. The V and J genes are TRBV4-1 and TRBJ1-5; D not resolved. Germline loops: CDR1 MGHRA, CDR2 YSYEKL. The CDR3 is made up of 13 amino acids. Trimming removed 1 base from V and 3 bases from J, with 4 bases in between.

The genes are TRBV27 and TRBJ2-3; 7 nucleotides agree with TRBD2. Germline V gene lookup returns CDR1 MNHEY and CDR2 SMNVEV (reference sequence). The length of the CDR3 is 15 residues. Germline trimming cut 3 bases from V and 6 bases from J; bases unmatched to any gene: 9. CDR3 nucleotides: TGTGCCAGCAGTTTTATAGGACTAGTCAGTGATACGCAGTATTTT. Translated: CASSFIGLVSDTQYF.

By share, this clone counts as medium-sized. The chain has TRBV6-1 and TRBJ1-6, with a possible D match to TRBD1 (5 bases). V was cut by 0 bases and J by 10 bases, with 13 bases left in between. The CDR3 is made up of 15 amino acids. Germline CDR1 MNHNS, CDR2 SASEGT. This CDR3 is CASSEAGQGSSPLHF. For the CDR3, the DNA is TGTGCCAGCAGTGAAGCGGGGCAGGGCAGCTCACCCCTCCACTTT.

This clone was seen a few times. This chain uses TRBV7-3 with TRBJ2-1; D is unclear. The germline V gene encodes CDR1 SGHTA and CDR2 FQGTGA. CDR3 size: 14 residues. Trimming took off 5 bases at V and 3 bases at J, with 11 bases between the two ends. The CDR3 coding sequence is TGTGCCAGCAGCCCCGCTGGCGGCTACAATGAGCAGTTCTTC. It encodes CASSPAGGYNEQFF. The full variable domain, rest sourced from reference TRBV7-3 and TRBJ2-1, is GAGVSQTPSNKVTEKGKYVELRCDPISGHTALYWYRQSLGQGPEFLIYFQGTGAADDSGLPNDRFFAVRPEGSVSTLKIQRTERGDSAVYLCASSPAGGYNEQFFGPGTRLTVL.

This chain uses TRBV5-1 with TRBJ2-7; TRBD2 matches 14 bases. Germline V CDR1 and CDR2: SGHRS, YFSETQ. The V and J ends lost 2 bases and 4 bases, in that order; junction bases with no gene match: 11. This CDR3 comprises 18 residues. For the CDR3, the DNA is TGCGCCAGCAGCTTTTCGACTAGCGGGGGGGCGATCATATACGAGCAGTACTTC. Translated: CASSFSTSGGAIIYEQYF.

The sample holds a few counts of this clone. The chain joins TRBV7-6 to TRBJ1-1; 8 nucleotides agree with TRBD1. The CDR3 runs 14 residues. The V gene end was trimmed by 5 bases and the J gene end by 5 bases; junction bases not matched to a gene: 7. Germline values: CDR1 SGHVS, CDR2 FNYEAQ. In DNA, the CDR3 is TGTGCCAGCAGCCTCACAGGGGGTGGGACTGAAGCTTTCTTT. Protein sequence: CASSLTGGGTEAFF.

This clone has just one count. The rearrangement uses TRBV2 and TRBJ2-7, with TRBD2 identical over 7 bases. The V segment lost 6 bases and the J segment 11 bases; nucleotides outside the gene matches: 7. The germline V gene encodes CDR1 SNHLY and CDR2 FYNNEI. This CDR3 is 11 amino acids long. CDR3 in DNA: TGTGCCAGCAGGGGTCGGCGGGAGAAGTACTTC. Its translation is CASRGRREKYF.

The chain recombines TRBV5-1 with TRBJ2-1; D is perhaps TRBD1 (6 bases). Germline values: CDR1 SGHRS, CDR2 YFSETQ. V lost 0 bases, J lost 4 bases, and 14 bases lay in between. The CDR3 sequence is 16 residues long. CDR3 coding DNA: TGCGCCAGCAGCTTGGTCGGGCCAGGGGTATACAATGAGCAGTTCTTC. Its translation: CASSLVGPGVYNEQFF.

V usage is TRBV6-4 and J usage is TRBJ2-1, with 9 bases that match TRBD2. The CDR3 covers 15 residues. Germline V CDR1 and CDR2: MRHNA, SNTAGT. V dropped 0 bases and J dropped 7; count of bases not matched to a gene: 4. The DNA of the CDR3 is TGTGCCAGCAGTGACTCTGGCGGGGGGGCAAATGAGCAGTTCTTC. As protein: CASSDSGGGANEQFF.